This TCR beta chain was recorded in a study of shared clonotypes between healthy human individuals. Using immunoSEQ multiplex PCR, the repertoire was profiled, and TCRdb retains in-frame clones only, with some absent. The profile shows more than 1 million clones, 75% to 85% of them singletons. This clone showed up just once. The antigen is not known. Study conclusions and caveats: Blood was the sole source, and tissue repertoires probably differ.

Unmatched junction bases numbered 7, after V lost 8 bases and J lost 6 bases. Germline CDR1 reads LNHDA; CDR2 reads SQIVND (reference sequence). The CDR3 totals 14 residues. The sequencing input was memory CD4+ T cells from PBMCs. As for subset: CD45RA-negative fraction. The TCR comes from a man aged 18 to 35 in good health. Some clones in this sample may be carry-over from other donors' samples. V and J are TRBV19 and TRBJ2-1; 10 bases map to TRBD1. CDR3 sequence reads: CASGRQGASNEQFF. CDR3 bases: TGTGCCAGTGGCAGACAGGGGGCATCCAATGAGCAGTTCTTC.